This section outlines one T cell receptor beta chain sequence together with its context. Antigen unknown. This sample was included in a study of shared clonotypes between healthy human individuals. TCRdb keeps only in-frame clones here, not all; method: immunoSEQ multiplex PCR. The table includes hundreds of thousands of clones, about 95% detected once. Study-wide results and caveats: Approximately 5.1% was the fraction of naive CD4 clonotypes found shared across several donors. The expectation was that sequencing depth would affect clonotype sharing among donors. With few donors, the genetic and exposure-history diversity represented was limited.

Trimming pared 5 bases from V and 3 bases from J, leaving 10 bases between. The CDR3 covers 14 residues. In germline, CDR1 is SGHNT, CDR2 YENEEA. The naive CD8 subset, CD45RO-negative cells positively selected for CCR7, excluded terminally differentiated effector memory CD45RA+ cells. Every donor was a Caucasian adult from Nashville, Tennessee. The rearrangement links TRBV11-3 to TRBJ2-2, with a tentative D call TRBD1 (6 bases). Sequenced material: naive CD8+ T cells sorted from blood. This receptor was obtained from a woman in her 30s in good health. Here the CDR3 reads CASSTPGDTGELFF. The CDR3 DNA follows: TGTGCCAGCAGCACCCCAGGGGACACCGGGGAGCTGTTTTTT.